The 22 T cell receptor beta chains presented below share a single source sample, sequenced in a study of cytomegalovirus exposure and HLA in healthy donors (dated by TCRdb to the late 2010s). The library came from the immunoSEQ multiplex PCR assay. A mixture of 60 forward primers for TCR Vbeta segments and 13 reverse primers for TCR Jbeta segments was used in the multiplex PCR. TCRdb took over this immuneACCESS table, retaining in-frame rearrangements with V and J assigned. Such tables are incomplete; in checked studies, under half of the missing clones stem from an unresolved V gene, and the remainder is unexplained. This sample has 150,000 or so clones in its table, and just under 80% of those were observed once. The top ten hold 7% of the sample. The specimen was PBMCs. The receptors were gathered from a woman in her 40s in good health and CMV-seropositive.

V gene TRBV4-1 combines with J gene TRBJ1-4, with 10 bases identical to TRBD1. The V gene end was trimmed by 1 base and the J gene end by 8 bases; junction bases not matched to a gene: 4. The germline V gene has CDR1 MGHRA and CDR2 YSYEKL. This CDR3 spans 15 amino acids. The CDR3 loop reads CASSQAGTGVEKLFF. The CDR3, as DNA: TGCGCCAGCAGCCAAGCCGGGACAGGGGTAGAAAAACTGTTTTTT.

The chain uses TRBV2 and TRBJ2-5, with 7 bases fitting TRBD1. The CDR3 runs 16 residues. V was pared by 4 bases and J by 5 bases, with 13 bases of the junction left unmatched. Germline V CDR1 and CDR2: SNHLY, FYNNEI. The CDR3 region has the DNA TGTGCCAGCAGTGCAATCGATTCGACAGGGTCGGAGACCCAGTACTTC. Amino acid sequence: CASSAIDSTGSETQYF. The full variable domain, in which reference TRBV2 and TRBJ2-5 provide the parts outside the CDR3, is EPEVTQTPSHQVTQMGQEVILRCVPISNHLYFYWYRQILGQKVEFLVSFYNNEISEKSEIFDDQFSVERPDGSNFTLKIRSTKLEDSAMYFCASSAIDSTGSETQYFGPGTRLLVL.

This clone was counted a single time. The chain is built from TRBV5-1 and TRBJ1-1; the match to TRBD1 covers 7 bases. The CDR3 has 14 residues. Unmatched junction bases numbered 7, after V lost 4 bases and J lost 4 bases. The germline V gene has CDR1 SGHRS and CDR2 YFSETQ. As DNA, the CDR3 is TGCGCCAGCAGCGACGGGACAGTAGGCACTGAAGCTTTCTTT. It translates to CASSDGTVGTEAFF. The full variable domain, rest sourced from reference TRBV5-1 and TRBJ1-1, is KAGVTQTPRYLIKTRGQQVTLSCSPISGHRSVSWYQQTPGQGLQFLFEYFSETQRNKGNFPGRFSGRQFSNSRSEMNVSTLELGDSALYLCASSDGTVGTEAFFGQGTRLTVV.

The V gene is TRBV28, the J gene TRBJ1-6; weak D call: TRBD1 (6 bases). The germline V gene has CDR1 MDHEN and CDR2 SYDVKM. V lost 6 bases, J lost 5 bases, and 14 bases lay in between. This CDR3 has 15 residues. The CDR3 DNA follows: TGTGCCAGCAGCCGTATACAGGGAAATAATTCACCCCTCCACTTT. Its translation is CASSRIQGNNSPLHF.

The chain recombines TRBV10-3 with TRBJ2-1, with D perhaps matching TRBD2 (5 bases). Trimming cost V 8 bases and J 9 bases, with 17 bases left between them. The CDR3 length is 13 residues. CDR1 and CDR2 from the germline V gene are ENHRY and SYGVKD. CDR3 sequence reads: CAIAPPSSGEQFF. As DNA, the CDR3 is TGTGCCATCGCCCCCCCTAGCTCTGGTGAGCAGTTCTTC.

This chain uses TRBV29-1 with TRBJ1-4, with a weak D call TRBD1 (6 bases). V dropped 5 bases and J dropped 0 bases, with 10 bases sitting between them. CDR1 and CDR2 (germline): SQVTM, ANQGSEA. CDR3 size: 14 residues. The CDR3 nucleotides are TGCAGCGTTAGATACAGGGCAACTAATGAAAAACTGTTTTTT. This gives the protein CSVRYRATNEKLFF.

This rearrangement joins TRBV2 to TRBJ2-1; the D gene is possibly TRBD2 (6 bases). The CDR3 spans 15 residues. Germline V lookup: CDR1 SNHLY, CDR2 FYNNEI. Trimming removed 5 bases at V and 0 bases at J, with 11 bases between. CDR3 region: CASSRGSPSYNEQFF. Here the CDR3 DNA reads TGTGCCAGCAGTCGGGGGTCCCCCTCCTACAATGAGCAGTTCTTC.

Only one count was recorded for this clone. CDR3 residues: CASSLGWTAGNTIYF. The CDR3 nucleotides read TGTGCCAGCAGCTTGGGGTGGACAGCTGGAAACACCATATATTTT. The rearrangement uses TRBV5-6 and TRBJ1-3; D may be TRBD1 (6 bases). This CDR3 is built from 15 residues. The V end lost 0 bases, the J end lost 2 bases, and 9 bases lay between the germline ends. Germline CDR1 reads SGHDT; CDR2 reads YYEEEE. Full variable domain (missing parts from reference TRBV5-6 and TRBJ1-3): DAGVTQSPTHLIKTRGQQVTLRCSPKSGHDTVSWYQQALGQGPQFIFQYYEEEERQRGNFPDRFSGHQFPNYSSELNVNALLLGDSALYLCASSLGWTAGNTIYFGEGSWLTVV.

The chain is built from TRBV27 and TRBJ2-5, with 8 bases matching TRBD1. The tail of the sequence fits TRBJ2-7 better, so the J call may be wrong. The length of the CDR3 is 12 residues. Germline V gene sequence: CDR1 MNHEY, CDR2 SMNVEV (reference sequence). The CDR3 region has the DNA TGTGCCAGCCGGGACAGGACCTACGAGCAGTACTTC. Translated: CASRDRTYEQYF.

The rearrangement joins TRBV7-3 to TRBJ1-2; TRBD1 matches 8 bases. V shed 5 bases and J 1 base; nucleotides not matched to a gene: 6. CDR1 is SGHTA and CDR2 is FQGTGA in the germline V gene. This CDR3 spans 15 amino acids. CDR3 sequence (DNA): TGTGCCAGCAGCCCGGACAGGGAAAATAACTATGGCTACACCTTC. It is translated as CASSPDRENNYGYTF.

The CDR3 protein is CASSLGTGGSTEAFF. The CDR3 bases are TGTGCCAGCAGCTTAGGGACAGGGGGGAGCACTGAAGCTTTCTTT. V and J are TRBV11-1 and TRBJ1-1, with TRBD1 matching 10 bases. The germline CDR1 and CDR2 sequences are SGHAT and FQDESV (reference sequence). This CDR3 spans 15 amino acids. V shed 1 base, J shed 4 bases, and the junction held 3 bases outside the gene matches.

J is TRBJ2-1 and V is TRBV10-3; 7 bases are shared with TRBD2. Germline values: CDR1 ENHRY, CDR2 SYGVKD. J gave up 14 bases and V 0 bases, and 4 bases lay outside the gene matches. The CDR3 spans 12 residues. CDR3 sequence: CAISESGGTEFF. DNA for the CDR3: TGTGCCATCAGTGAGTCGGGGGGGACTGAGTTCTTC.

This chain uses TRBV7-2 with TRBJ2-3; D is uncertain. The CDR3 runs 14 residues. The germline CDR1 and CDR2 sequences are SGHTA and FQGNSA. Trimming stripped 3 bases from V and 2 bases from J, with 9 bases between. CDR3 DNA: TGTGCCAGCAGCTTCGAGCGAACCACAGATACGCAGTATTTT. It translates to CASSFERTTDTQYF. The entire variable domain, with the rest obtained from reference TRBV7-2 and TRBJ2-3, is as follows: GAGVSQSPSNKVTEKGKDVELRCDPISGHTALYWYRQSLGQGLEFLIYFQGNSAPDKSGLPSDRFSAERTGGSVSTLTIQRTQQEDSAVYLCASSFERTTDTQYFGPGTRLTVL.

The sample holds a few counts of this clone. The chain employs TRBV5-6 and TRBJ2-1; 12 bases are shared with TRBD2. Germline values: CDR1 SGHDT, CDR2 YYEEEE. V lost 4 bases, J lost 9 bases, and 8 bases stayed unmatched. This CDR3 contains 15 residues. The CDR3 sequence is CASSKLAGGLTEQFF. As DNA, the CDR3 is TGTGCCAGCAGCAAACTAGCGGGGGGATTAACTGAGCAGTTCTTC.

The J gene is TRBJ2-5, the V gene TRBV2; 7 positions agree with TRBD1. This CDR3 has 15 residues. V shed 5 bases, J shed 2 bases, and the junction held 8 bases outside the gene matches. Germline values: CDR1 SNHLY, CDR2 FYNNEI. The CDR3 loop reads CASSYGQAMQETQYF. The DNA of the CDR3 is TGTGCCAGCAGTTACGGACAGGCCATGCAAGAGACCCAGTACTTC.

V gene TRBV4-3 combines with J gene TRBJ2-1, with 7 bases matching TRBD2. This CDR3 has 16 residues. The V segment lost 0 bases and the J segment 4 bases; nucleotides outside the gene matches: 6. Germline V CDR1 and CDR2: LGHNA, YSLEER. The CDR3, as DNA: TGCGCCAGCAGCCAAGATCGAGCGGGGCTTTACAATGAGCAGTTCTTC. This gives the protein CASSQDRAGLYNEQFF.

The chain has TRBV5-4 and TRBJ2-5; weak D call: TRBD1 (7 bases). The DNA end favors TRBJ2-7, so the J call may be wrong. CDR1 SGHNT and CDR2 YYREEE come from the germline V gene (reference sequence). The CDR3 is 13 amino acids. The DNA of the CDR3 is TGTGCCAGCAGCTTCCAGGGGGGCTACGAGCAGTACTTC. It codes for CASSFQGGYEQYF.

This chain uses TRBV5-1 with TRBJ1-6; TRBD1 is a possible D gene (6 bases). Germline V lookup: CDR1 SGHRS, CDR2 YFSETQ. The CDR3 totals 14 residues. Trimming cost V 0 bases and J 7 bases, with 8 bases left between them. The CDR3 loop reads CASSLGQENSPLHF. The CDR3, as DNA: TGCGCCAGCAGCTTGGGACAGGAAAATTCACCCCTCCACTTT.

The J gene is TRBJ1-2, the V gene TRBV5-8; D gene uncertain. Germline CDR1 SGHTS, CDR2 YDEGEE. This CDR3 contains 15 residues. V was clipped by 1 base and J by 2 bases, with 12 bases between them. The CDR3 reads CASSLPLVHNYGYTF. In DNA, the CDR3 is TGTGCCAGCAGCTTGCCACTGGTTCACAACTATGGCTACACCTTC.

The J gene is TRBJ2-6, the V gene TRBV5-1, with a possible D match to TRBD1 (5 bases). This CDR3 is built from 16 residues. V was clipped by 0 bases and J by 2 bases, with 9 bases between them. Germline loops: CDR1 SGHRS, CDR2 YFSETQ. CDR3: CASSLGQSAGANVLTF. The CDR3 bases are TGCGCCAGCAGCTTGGGACAGTCCGCTGGGGCCAACGTCCTGACTTTC.

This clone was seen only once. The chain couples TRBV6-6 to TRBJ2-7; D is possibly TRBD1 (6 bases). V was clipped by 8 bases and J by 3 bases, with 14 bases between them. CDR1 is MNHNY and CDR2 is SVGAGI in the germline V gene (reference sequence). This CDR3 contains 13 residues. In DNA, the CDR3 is TGTGCCAGCCATTCGGACAGAAACTACGAGCAGTACTTC. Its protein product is CASHSDRNYEQYF.

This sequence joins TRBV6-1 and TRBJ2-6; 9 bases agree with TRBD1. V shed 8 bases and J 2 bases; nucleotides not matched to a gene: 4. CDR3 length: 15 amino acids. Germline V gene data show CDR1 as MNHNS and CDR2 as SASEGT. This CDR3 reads CASRDRVAGANVLTF. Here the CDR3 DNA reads TGTGCCAGCCGGGACAGGGTAGCTGGGGCCAACGTCCTGACTTTC.